This TCR beta chain was sequenced in a study of CD8+ T cells in alopecia areata. Study background: For the treated group, dosing was oral tofacitinib at 5 to 10 mg twice daily.

Reverse transcription of extracted RNA yielded cDNA, which provided the sequencing template. Method: immunoSEQ multiplex PCR; TCRdb's copy keeps in-frame clones and lacks some. Of 200,000 to 250,000 clones in the sample, around 65% are singletons; the top ten hold 3.5% to 5%. Stated treatment: oral pan-JAK inhibitor, 5-10 mg twice daily. The CDR3 totals 14 residues. CDR1 is LNHDA and CDR2 is SQIVND in the germline V gene (reference sequence). Trimming removed 2 bases from V and 2 bases from J, with 9 bases in between. The chain joins TRBV19 to TRBJ1-1; D remains ambiguous. The source of this sequence is a human donor with alopecia areata. The sample here was CD4+ T cells sorted from blood, taken at week 4, from a patient treated with tofacitinib. CDR3 nucleotide sequence: TGTGCCAGTAGTATAACGAGCTCCAACACTGAAGCTTTCTTT. This sequence encodes CASSITSSNTEAFF.